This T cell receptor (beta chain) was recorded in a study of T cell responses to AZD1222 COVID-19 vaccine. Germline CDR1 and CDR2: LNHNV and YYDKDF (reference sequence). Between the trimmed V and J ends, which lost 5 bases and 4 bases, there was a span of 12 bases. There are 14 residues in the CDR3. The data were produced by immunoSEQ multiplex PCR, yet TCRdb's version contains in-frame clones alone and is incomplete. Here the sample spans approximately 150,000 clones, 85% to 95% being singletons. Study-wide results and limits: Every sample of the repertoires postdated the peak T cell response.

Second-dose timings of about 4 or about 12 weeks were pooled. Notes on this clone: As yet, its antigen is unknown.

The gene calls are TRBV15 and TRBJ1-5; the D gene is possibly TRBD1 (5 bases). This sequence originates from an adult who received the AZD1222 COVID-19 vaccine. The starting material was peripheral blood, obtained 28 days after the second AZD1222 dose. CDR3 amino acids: CATSAQGGNQPQHF. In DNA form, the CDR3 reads TGTGCCACCAGCGCGCAGGGTGGGAATCAGCCCCAGCATTTT.